This T cell receptor (beta chain) was documented in a study of vaccination and CD4 T cells after COVID-19. With the Oncomine TCR Beta short-read assay, DNA from cultured CD4+ T cells was sequenced. Each CDR3 protein gets one entry after TCRdb re-called the PCR reads with MiXCR. The repertoire holds fewer than 25,000 distinct CDR3 sequences, with around 50% as singletons. The CDR3 has 14 amino acids. Trimming removed 5 bases from V and 4 bases from J, with 14 bases in between. Per germline, CDR1 SEHNR and CDR2 FQNEAQ (reference sequence). This clonotype was picked up a small number of times. Its antigen is unknown. Regarding treatment: roughly 11-day PBMC culture with coronavirus spike peptide pools or control peptides (ViraFEST assay).

Sequenced: CD4+ T cells from blood, cultured in vitro. The sequence came from a human donor who had recovered from COVID-19. This chain joins TRBV7-9 and TRBJ2-5; D gene ambiguous. Here the CDR3 DNA reads TGTGCCAGCAGCCCACGCGCAGGTTCAGAGACCCAGTACTTC. Protein: CASSPRAGSETQYF.